This T cell receptor (beta chain) was recorded in a study of blood T cell repertoires in COVID-19. Authors' data handling: Using reference gene primer amplification, nucleated cell counts were estimated. The assay was immunoSEQ multiplex PCR, and TCRdb's table has in-frame clones only and misses some. Clone size and the V and J calls come from that table; the DNA yielded D and trimming. This sample has hundreds of thousands of clones, with 70% to 90% found just once. CDR3 length equals 15 residues. The trim removed 7 bases at V and 1 base at J, leaving 4 bases unmatched. CDR1 is SGHRS, CDR2 YFSETQ, per germline.

This sequence joins TRBV5-1 and TRBJ2-3; 12 bases fit TRBD2. The origin of this receptor is a man aged 18 to 30 with active or convalescent COVID-19. Sample: peripheral blood. The DNA of the CDR3 is TGCGCCAGCCACGGACTAGCGGGACGCACAGATACGCAGTATTTT. Translated, it gives CASHGLAGRTDTQYF.